This T cell receptor beta chain was sequenced for a study of regulatory T cells in long-lasting Graves disease. On the study more broadly: Antithyroid drugs had been taken by newly diagnosed Graves' patients for under 3 months. Study outcomes and limitations: Whereas about a thousand public clonotypes were shared by new patients, persistent patients shared more, at some 2,900.

The time point was: newly diagnosed GD, antithyroid drugs for less than 3 months. Preparation of the TCR library used RNA extracted from PBMCs. Germline V gene data show CDR1 as SGHTA and CDR2 as FQGTGA. Between the trimmed V and J ends, which lost 4 bases and 0 bases, there was a span of 11 bases. CDR3 length equals 15 residues. HTBI primers from iRepertoire and Arm-PCR of CDR3 regions yielded the TCR beta libraries. One entry per CDR3 protein, called by TCRdb with MiXCR from the multiplex PCR reads. The data show roughly 420,000 distinct CDR3 sequences, with about 15% seen just once and about 25% held by the top ten. The sample holds many counts of this clonotype. Its specificity is unknown. These records were also assigned to another study, of T cells in Graves' hyperthyroidism and ophthalmopathy.

The chain links TRBV7-3 to TRBJ2-3; TRBD2 is a possible D gene (6 bases). This sequence originates from a woman aged 18-29 years with Graves disease. The sequencing here drew on peripheral blood mononuclear cells (PBMCs), taken at new diagnosis, from a patient treated with antithyroid drugs. DNA for the CDR3: TGTGCCAGCAGCTCACTGGGGACTAGCACAGATACGCAGTATTTT. Residues: CASSSLGTSTDTQYF.